Detailed here is one TCR beta chain. What it binds is unknown. The data are from a study of T cells after yellow fever vaccination. V shed 4 bases and J shed 2 bases, with 13 bases lying between them. Germline CDR1 and CDR2: SGHRS and YFSETQ. The CDR3 extends over 15 amino acids. TCRdb reprocessed the 5' RACE reads via MiXCR and lists one record per CDR3 protein. The sample includes about 330,000 distinct CDR3 sequences, 8.1% seen only once; the top ten take roughly a sixth. The study's findings and limits: Once the booster was given, most primary-vaccination clones reappeared, at about 97% for CD4 and more than 85% for CD8. Across the CD4 and CD8 compartments, a small share of clonotypes was present in both. The study noted that FACS-sorted repertoires could contain abundant clonotypes contaminating from the bulk population.

The sequence came from a man aged 18 to 29 who received the YFV17D yellow fever vaccine. This chain joins TRBV5-1 and TRBJ2-1, with D perhaps matching TRBD2 (6 bases). This sample comprised PBMCs, obtained approximately 47 days after the first yellow fever vaccination. CDR3 in DNA: TGCGCCAGCAGCCCGATAGCGGCCGCCTACAATGAGCAGTTCTTC. It translates to CASSPIAAAYNEQFF. Supplemented by reference TRBV5-1 and TRBJ2-1, the full variable domain reads KAGVTQTPRYLIKTRGQQVTLSCSPISGHRSVSWYQQTPGQGLQFLFEYFSETQRNKGNFPGRFSGRQFSNSRSEMNVSTLELGDSALYLCASSPIAAAYNEQFFGPGTRLTVL.